The subject of this entry is one T cell receptor (beta chain). Its antigen is currently unknown. The entry originates in a study of shared clonotypes between healthy human individuals. Study-wide points: Among several donors, approximately 5% of naive CD4 clonotypes were found in common. Generally, naive subsets (rather than memory subsets) showed larger estimated richness. Relative to clonotypes present in all four donors, those not shared had lower generation probabilities.

The assay was carried out at the deep level. Sequencing was performed with immunoSEQ multiplex PCR; in TCRdb, only in-frame clones are kept and a portion is missing. This sample has 1.5 million to 2.5 million clones; about 95% occur once, and the top ten carry 1.2%. Naive CD8 cells lacked CD45RO and underwent positive selection for CCR7, leaving out terminally differentiated effector memory CD45RA+ cells. The CDR3 totals 13 residues. Germline CDR1 is LNHDA and CDR2 is SQIVND (reference sequence). V shed 10 bases and J 5 bases; nucleotides not matched to a gene: 9. Source material: naive CD8+ T cells sorted from blood. The chain carries TRBV19 and TRBJ2-7; TRBD1 matches 9 bases. This receptor was obtained from a man between 18 and 29 years old in good health. The CDR3, as DNA: TGTGCCACCCAACAGGGGGCTATCAACGAGCAGTACTTC. Translating it yields CATQQGAINEQYF.